This TCR beta chain was sequenced in a study of T-cell reconstitution after alpha-beta-depleted transplantation in children. Study-level points and caveats: By one year post-transplant, T-cell counts and diversity largely arose from T cells that were newly produced. Surviving recipient T cells and thymic progenitors accounted for the high day-60 TCRbeta diversity observed in some patients. It was reported that alpha-beta T cells came from several hundred expanded graft clones (about two months after transplant).

Turning to this clonotype: Its antigen is still unknown.

Looked up from germline, CDR1 is SNHLY and CDR2 is FYNNEI. V shed 6 bases, J shed 9 bases, and the junction held 24 bases outside the gene matches. The length of the CDR3 is 19 residues. Preparation of the TCRbeta library was carried out with unique molecular identifiers. One entry per CDR3 protein results from TCRdb running MiXCR on the PCR reads. The sample carries some 450,000 distinct CDR3 sequences, around two fifths recorded once. This receptor was obtained from a girl aged 2-9 years with aplastic anemia, due to receive a stem cell transplant. Sequenced material: PBMCs, taken before TCRalphabeta/CD19-depleted stem cell transplant. The V call is TRBV2, the J call TRBJ2-2, with 8 bases identical to TRBD2. DNA for the CDR3: TGTGCCAGCAGCCTTGGGGAGAAGCGGGGGACCTACCGGGGCCGGGAGCTGTTTTTT. This translates into CASSLGEKRGTYRGRELFF.